This entry concerns a single TCR beta chain. Its antigen is currently unknown. This entry belongs to a study of T cell responses to AZD1222 COVID-19 vaccine. Study-wide results and caveats: Spike-specific TCRs gained breadth and depth after people received two AZD1222 doses. Clonal diversity was possibly underestimated; the donors were predominantly white British and more often female. Nearly half of spike-specific TCRs reportedly target variant regions that are unmutated in the B.1.351 and B.1.1.7 variants. At baseline, seropositivity was found in only 5 to 7 AZD1222 recipients.

Clones were sequenced by immunoSEQ multiplex PCR, and TCRdb holds only the in-frame ones, with some missing. The table shows 100,000 or so clones, with about 93% occurring only once. The CDR3 extends over 15 amino acids. Trimming shortened V by 1 base and J by 0 bases, and 7 bases separated the two germline ends. The starting material was peripheral blood, obtained 28 days after the second AZD1222 dose. The V call is TRBV5-3, the J call TRBJ1-4; no firm D call. TRBV5-3 is sorted into the ORF group, with uncertain function. The sequence came from an adult who received the AZD1222 COVID-19 vaccine. Here the CDR3 DNA reads TGTGCCAGAAGCTTGCTGTGTGCAACTAATGAAAAACTGTTTTTT. Its translation: CARSLLCATNEKLFF.